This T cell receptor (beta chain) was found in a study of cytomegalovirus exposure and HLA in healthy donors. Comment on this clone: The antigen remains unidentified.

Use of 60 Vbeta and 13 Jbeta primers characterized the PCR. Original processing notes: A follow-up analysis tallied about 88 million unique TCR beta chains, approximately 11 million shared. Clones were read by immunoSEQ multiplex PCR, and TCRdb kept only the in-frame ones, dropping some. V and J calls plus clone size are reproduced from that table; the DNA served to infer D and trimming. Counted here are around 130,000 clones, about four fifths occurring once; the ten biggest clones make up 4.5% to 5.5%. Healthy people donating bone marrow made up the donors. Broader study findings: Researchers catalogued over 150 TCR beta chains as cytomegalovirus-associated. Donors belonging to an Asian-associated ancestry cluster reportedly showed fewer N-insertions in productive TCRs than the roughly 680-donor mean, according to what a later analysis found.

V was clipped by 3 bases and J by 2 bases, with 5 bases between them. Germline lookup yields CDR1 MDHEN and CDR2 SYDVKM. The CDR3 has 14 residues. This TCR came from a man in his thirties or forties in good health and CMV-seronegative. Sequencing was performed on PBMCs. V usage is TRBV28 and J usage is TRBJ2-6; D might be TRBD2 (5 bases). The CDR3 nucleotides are TGTGCCAGCAGTTTCGGGGCTGGGGCCAACGTCCTGACTTTC. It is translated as CASSFGAGANVLTF.